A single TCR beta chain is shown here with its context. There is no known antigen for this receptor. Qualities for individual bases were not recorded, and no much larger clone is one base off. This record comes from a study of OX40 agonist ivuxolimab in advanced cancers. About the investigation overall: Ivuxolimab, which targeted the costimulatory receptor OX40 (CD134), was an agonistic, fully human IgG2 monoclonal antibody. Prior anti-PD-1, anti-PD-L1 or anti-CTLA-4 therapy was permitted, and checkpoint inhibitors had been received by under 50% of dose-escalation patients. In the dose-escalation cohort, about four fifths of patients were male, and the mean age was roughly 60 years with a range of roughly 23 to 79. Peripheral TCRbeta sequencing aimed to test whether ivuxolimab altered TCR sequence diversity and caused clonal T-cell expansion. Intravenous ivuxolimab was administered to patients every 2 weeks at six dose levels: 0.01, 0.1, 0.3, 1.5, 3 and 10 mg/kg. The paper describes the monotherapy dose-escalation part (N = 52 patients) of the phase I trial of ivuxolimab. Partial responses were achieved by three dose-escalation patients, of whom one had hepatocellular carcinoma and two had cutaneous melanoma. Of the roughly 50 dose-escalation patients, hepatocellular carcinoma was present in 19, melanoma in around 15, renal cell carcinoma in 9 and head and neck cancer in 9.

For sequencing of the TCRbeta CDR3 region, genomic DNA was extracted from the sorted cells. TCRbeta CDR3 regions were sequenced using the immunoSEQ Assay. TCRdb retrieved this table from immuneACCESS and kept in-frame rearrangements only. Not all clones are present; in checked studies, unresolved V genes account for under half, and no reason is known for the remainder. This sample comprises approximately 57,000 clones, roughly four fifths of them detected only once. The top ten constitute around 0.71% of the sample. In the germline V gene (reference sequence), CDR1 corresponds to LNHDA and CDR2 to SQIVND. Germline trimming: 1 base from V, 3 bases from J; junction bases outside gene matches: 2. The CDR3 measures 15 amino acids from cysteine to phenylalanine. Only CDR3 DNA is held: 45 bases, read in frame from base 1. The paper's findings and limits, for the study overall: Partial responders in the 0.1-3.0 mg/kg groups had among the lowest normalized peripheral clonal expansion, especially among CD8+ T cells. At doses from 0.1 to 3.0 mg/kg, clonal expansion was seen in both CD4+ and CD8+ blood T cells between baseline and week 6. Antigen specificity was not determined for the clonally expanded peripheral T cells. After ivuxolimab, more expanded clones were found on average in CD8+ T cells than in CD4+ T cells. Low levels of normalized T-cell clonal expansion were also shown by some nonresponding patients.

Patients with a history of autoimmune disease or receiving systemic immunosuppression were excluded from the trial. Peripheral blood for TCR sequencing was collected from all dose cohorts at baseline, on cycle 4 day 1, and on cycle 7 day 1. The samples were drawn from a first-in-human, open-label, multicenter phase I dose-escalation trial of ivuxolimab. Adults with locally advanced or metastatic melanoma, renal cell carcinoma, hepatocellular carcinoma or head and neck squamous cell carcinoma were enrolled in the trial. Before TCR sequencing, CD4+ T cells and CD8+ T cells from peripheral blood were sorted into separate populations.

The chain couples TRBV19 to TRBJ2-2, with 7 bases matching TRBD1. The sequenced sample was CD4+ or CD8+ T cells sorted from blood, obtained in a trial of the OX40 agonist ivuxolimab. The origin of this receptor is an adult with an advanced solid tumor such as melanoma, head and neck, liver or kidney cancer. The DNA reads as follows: TGTGCCAGTAGTATAGGACAGGGCCACACCGGGGAGCTGTTTTTT. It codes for CASSIGQGHTGELFF.